A selection of T cell receptor beta chains follows, all from one sample in a study of blood T cell repertoires in COVID-19. Sequencing was performed with immunoSEQ multiplex PCR; in TCRdb, only in-frame clones are kept and a portion is missing. The profile shows around 130,000 clones, roughly 80% of them singletons. Specimen: peripheral blood. All receptors derive from a woman aged 45-59 years with acute or convalescent COVID-19. Each CDR3 is given with its conserved first and last residue. Fields, in order: V gene, D gene, J gene, CDR3 protein, CDR3 DNA. A D gene is named only where the DNA matches it firmly.

>TRBV19|-|TRBJ2-1
CASSISKSGVNNEQFF
TGTGCCAGTAGTATTAGTAAGTCAGGGGTTAATAATGAGCAGTTCTTC
>TRBV5-4|TRBD2|TRBJ2-3
CASSRTSGGLTDTQYF
TGTGCCAGCAGCAGGACTAGCGGGGGCCTCACAGATACGCAGTATTTT
>TRBV7-2|-|TRBJ1-3
CASSLFNTRVWSSGNTIYF
TGTGCCAGCAGCTTGTTCAACACCAGGGTTTGGAGCTCTGGAAACACCATATATTTT
>TRBV28|TRBD2|TRBJ2-2
CASSLFPLAGGRTGELFF
TGTGCCAGCAGTTTATTCCCCCTAGCGGGGGGTCGGACCGGGGAGCTGTTTTTT
>TRBV6-1|TRBD1|TRBJ2-7
CASSDPRGSLDEQYF
TGTGCCAGCAGTGATCCCAGGGGGTCTCTCGACGAGCAGTACTTC
>TRBV18|-|TRBJ1-3
CASSPAVAGNTIYF
TGTGCCAGCTCACCGGCCGTTGCTGGAAACACCATATATTTT
>TRBV5-6|TRBD1|TRBJ1-5
CASSRQGATAQPQHF
TGTGCCAGCAGTCGACAGGGGGCGACTGCTCAGCCCCAGCATTTT
>TRBV20-1|-|TRBJ2-5
CSAQRETQYF
TGCAGTGCTCAGCGGGAGACCCAGTACTTC
>TRBV7-2|TRBD1|TRBJ1-1
CASSPRDRGSNTEAFF
TGTGCCAGCAGCCCCCGGGACAGGGGGTCGAACACTGAAGCTTTCTTT
>TRBV5-1|-|TRBJ1-3
CASSSSTDGNTIYF
TGCGCCAGCAGCTCCTCGACTGATGGAAACACCATATATTTT
>TRBV5-1|TRBD2|TRBJ2-1
CASSPRLAGHNEQFF
TGCGCCAGCAGCCCCCGACTAGCGGGTCACAATGAGCAGTTCTTC
>TRBV28|-|TRBJ2-6
CASSPSGANVLTF
TGTGCCAGCAGTCCATCCGGGGCCAACGTCCTGACTTTC
>TRBV28|TRBD1|TRBJ2-2
CASSGPGQGQNTGELFF
TGTGCCAGCAGTGGACCAGGACAGGGGCAAAACACCGGGGAGCTGTTTTTT
>TRBV5-1|TRBD1|TRBJ1-1
CASSLGTGQGMNTEAFF
TGCGCCAGCAGCTTGGGTACAGGACAGGGGATGAACACTGAAGCTTTCTTT
>TRBV4-2|-|TRBJ1-2
CASSQPGEKGYTF
TGTGCCAGCAGCCAACCAGGGGAGAAGGGCTACACCTTC
>TRBV2|-|TRBJ1-1
CASLSIYEAFF
TGTGCCAGCCTTTCCATCTATGAAGCTTTCTTT
>TRBV14|-|TRBJ1-2
CASSRLGGYGYTF
TGTGCCAGCAGCCGGTTGGGGGGCTATGGCTACACCTTC